A selection of T cell receptor beta chains follows, all from one sample in a study of Graves' ophthalmopathy and Graves' hyperthyroidism. TCRdb passed the multiplex PCR reads through MiXCR, listing each CDR3 protein once. The table lists some 350,000 distinct CDR3 sequences, approximately 18% of them singletons. The source material was peripheral blood. The receptor source for this set is an adult woman with stable Graves' hyperthyroidism. CDR3s include the opening cysteine and the closing phenylalanine or tryptophan. The D gene is left open where the match is weak. Not every row has a clone size; where given, it reads once, few, many or a size class.

j_call v_call d_call clone_size cdr3_aa cdr3_nt
TRBJ2-5 TRBV7-2 NA NA CASSLDGRVETQYF TGTGCCAGCAGCTTAGACGGCAGGGTGGAGACCCAGTACTTC
TRBJ2-7 TRBV5-1 NA NA CASCQTGLLSYEQYF TGCGCCAGCTGCCAAACAGGGCTACTCTCCTACGAGCAGTACTTC
TRBJ2-5 TRBV30 NA many CAWIDLGETQYF TGTGCCTGGATCGACCTCGGGGAGACCCAGTACTTC
TRBJ2-6 TRBV4-1 NA many CASSQGGVASGANVLTF TGCGCCAGCAGCCAAGGGGGCGTGGCCTCTGGGGCCAACGTCCTGACTTTC
TRBJ2-2 TRBV19 TRBD2 few CASSSGLAGVDTGELFF TGTGCCAGTAGTTCGGGACTAGCGGGAGTGGATACCGGGGAGCTGTTTTTT
TRBJ1-5 TRBV28 NA NA CASSAPEGLNQPQHF TGTGCCAGCAGCGCCCCGGAGGGCCTGAATCAGCCCCAGCATTTT
TRBJ2-5 TRBV29-1 NA few CSANREETQYF TGCAGCGCGAACAGGGAGGAGACCCAGTACTTC
TRBJ2-5 TRBV7-8 TRBD2 many CASRPGGWTQETQYF TGTGCCAGCAGGCCCGGGGGGTGGACCCAAGAGACCCAGTACTTC
TRBJ2-5 TRBV14 NA NA CASSQRQETQYF TGTGCCAGCAGCCAACGGCAAGAGACCCAGTACTTC
TRBJ1-1 TRBV19 NA many CASSILAGVVTEAFF TGTGCCAGTAGTATTCTCGCAGGGGTTGTTACTGAAGCTTTCTTT
TRBJ2-5 TRBV12-3/TRBV12-4 TRBD1 NA CASSSDRVRIETQYF TGTGCCAGCAGTTCGGACAGGGTGAGAATCGAGACCCAGTACTTC
TRBJ2-5 TRBV6-2/TRBV6-3 NA many CASSFVRFMEETQYF TGTGCCAGCAGTTTTGTAAGGTTTATGGAAGAGACCCAGTACTTC
TRBJ2-7 TRBV12-3/TRBV12-4 TRBD1 many CASSPTEQGSYEQYF TGTGCCAGCAGTCCTACCGAACAGGGGTCCTACGAGCAGTACTTC
TRBJ2-5 TRBV12-3/TRBV12-4 TRBD1 medium-sized CASRKGGDETQYF TGTGCCAGCAGGAAAGGGGGCGACGAGACCCAGTACTTC
TRBJ1-5 TRBV19 TRBD1 many CASSIGTVLNQPQHF TGTGCCAGTAGTATCGGGACAGTTCTCAATCAGCCCCAGCATTTT
TRBJ2-7 TRBV15 NA many CATSRDRAKGGQYF TGTGCCACCAGCAGAGATCGGGCTAAAGGGGGGCAGTACTTC
TRBJ1-1 TRBV30 NA NA CAWSPDPYTEAFF TGTGCCTGGAGTCCGGACCCTTACACTGAAGCTTTCTTT
TRBJ2-7 TRBV5-1 TRBD1 many CASTAGTGSYEQYF TGCGCCAGCACCGCCGGGACAGGGTCCTACGAGCAGTACTTC
TRBJ2-7 TRBV27 TRBD2 many CASRPTSGIHEQYF TGTGCCAGCAGACCGACTAGCGGGATACACGAGCAGTACTTC
TRBJ1-1 TRBV20-1 NA many CSARSAERVLFGTEAFF TGCAGTGCTAGGTCTGCCGAGCGAGTGCTGTTTGGCACTGAAGCTTTCTTT
TRBJ2-7 TRBV12-3/TRBV12-4 TRBD1 many CASSTGTGMNEQYF TGTGCCAGCAGTACCGGGACAGGGATGAACGAGCAGTACTTC
TRBJ1-1 TRBV9 NA many CASSETEWDTEAFF TGTGCCAGCAGCGAAACTGAGTGGGACACTGAAGCTTTCTTT
TRBJ2-5 TRBV27 NA many CASSPEDSFEETQYF TGTGCCAGCAGTCCCGAGGACAGTTTTGAGGAGACCCAGTACTTC
TRBJ2-7 TRBV27 TRBD2 NA CASSPGLAGLRGEQYF TGTGCCAGCAGTCCGGGACTAGCGGGTTTACGTGGGGAGCAGTACTTC
TRBJ2-7 TRBV6-2/TRBV6-3 NA many CASSYAAGVYEQYF TGTGCCAGCAGTTACGCGGCGGGCGTCTACGAGCAGTACTTC
TRBJ1-5 TRBV5-6 NA NA CASSPIESAQHF TGTGCCAGCAGCCCAATCGAATCAGCCCAGCATTTT
TRBJ2-2 TRBV29-1 TRBD2 many CSVRYTGTSGSRGELFF TGCAGCGTTCGATACACCGGGACTAGCGGGAGTCGCGGGGAGCTGTTTTTT
TRBJ1-2 TRBV12-5 NA NA CASGPQPPLYGYTF TGTGCTAGTGGCCCCCAGCCCCCGCTCTATGGCTACACCTTC
TRBJ2-5 TRBV28 NA many CASSLSQRGETQYF TGTGCCAGCAGTTTAAGCCAAAGAGGAGAGACCCAGTACTTC
TRBJ2-7 TRBV29-1 NA many CSVEDGPYEQYF TGCAGCGTTGAAGATGGGCCCTACGAGCAGTACTTC
TRBJ2-3 TRBV7-2 NA many CASSAYARVDTQYF TGTGCCAGCAGCGCCTACGCCCGAGTAGATACGCAGTATTTT
TRBJ2-5 TRBV12-3/TRBV12-4 NA many CASSGTNAYQETQYF TGTGCCAGCAGTGGGACAAACGCGTACCAAGAGACCCAGTACTTC
TRBJ1-2 TRBV12-3/TRBV12-4 NA many CASSDGGRDYGYTF TGTGCCAGCAGTGACGGGGGGCGAGACTATGGCTACACCTTC
TRBJ2-5 TRBV12-3/TRBV12-4 TRBD2 NA CASRPDSTWGLAGGQDTQYF TGTGCCAGCAGGCCCGACAGTACTTGGGGACTAGCGGGAGGACAAGATACCCAGTACTTC
TRBJ2-7 TRBV27 TRBD1 many CASRPGTGAYEQYF TGTGCCAGCAGGCCCGGGACAGGGGCATACGAGCAGTACTTC
TRBJ1-2 TRBV6-5 NA many CASSYELGYAYGYTF TGTGCCAGCAGTTACGAGTTAGGGTACGCCTATGGCTACACCTTC
TRBJ1-3 TRBV28 NA many CASSSRTHITGNTIYF TGTGCCAGCAGTTCCCGGACACACATAACTGGAAACACCATATATTTT
TRBJ1-2 TRBV30 TRBD1 few CAWNRDRPYGYTF TGTGCCTGGAATCGGGACAGACCCTATGGCTACACCTTC
TRBJ1-1 TRBV30 NA NA CAWSPGGPGAFF TGTGCCTGGAGCCCGGGGGGCCCTGGGGCTTTCTTT
TRBJ1-2 TRBV12-3/TRBV12-4 NA NA CASSSSGRLAPNYGYTF NA
TRBJ2-5 TRBV20-1 TRBD2 many CSARSISGGEQETQYF TGCAGTGCTAGGAGTATTAGCGGGGGGGAGCAAGAGACCCAGTACTTC
TRBJ1-2 TRBV12-3/TRBV12-4 TRBD1 NA CASSQPRQGYYGYTF TGTGCCAGCAGTCAACCTAGACAGGGATACTATGGCTACACCTTC
TRBJ1-6 TRBV11-2 NA many CASSWAGYNSPLHF TGTGCCAGCAGCTGGGCTGGGTATAATTCACCCCTCCACTTT
TRBJ2-1 TRBV25-1 NA many CASSPPGTLNNEQFF TGTGCCAGCAGCCCCCCCGGGACACTAAACAATGAGCAGTTCTTC
TRBJ1-5 TRBV19 TRBD1 many CASSIRQGLSNQPQHF TGTGCCAGTAGTATCCGACAGGGGTTAAGCAATCAGCCCCAGCATTTT
TRBJ1-5 TRBV6-5 NA many CASSYGRGEPQHF TGTGCCAGCAGTTACGGGCGGGGGGAGCCCCAGCATTTT
TRBJ2-7 TRBV12-3/TRBV12-4 TRBD1 many CASSFGDRGEQYF TGTGCCAGCAGTTTTGGGGACAGGGGCGAGCAGTACTTC
TRBJ2-2 TRBV9 NA many CASSVGHFTGELFF TGTGCCAGCAGCGTAGGACATTTCACCGGGGAGCTGTTTTTT
TRBJ2-7 TRBV11-2 NA many CASSLIGLAGPPYEQYF TGTGCCAGCAGCTTGATAGGCCTGGCGGGCCCTCCCTACGAGCAGTACTTC
TRBJ1-5 TRBV7-8 NA many CASSKAGHNQPQHF TGTGCCAGCAGCAAGGCGGGGCACAATCAGCCCCAGCATTTT
TRBJ2-5 TRBV20-1 NA many CSAREFGGETQYF TGCAGTGCTAGAGAGTTCGGTGGGGAGACCCAGTACTTC
TRBJ2-7 TRBV20-1 TRBD1 many CSARSNRQGAEEQYF TGCAGTGCTAGATCAAACCGACAGGGGGCTGAGGAGCAGTACTTC
TRBJ2-5 TRBV27 TRBD2 many CASKVAGGPLETQYF TGTGCCAGCAAGGTAGCGGGAGGGCCCCTGGAGACCCAGTACTTC
TRBJ2-7 TRBV18 NA NA CASSPGQYEQYF TGTGCCAGCTCACCGGGGCAATACGAGCAGTACTTC
TRBJ2-2 TRBV7-8 TRBD1 NA CASSPYRGNTGELFF TGTGCCAGCAGCCCGTACAGGGGGAACACCGGGGAGCTGTTTTTT
TRBJ2-5 TRBV12-3/TRBV12-4 NA many CASSLERWETQYF TGTGCCAGCAGTTTAGAGCGTTGGGAGACCCAGTACTTC
TRBJ2-4 TRBV4-1 NA NA CASSVEWWAKNIQYF TGCGCCAGCAGCGTTGAGTGGTGGGCCAAAAACATTCAGTACTTC
TRBJ1-5 TRBV4-2 TRBD1 few CASSQGAGGDQPQHF TGTGCCAGCAGTCAGGGGGCAGGAGGGGATCAGCCCCAGCATTTT
TRBJ1-2 TRBV11-2 NA many CASSLDRGQEANYGYTF TGTGCCAGCAGCTTAGATCGTGGACAAGAAGCTAACTATGGCTACACCTTC
TRBJ1-5 TRBV5-5 TRBD1 few CASSLEGQGDQPQHF TGTGCCAGCAGCTTGGAGGGGCAGGGGGATCAGCCCCAGCATTTT